The 16 T cell receptor beta chains reported below all come from one sample, sequenced in a study of CD4 T cells in relation to SARS-CoV-2 and coronaviruses. The unexposed donors gave CD4+ T cells in about 2011-2018, prior to COVID-19. The cells were cultured for about ten days before CD4+ T cells were isolated. Produced via immunoSEQ multiplex PCR; TCRdb's table is partial and in-frame only. The table has approximately 17,000 clones, roughly 82% seen once. The antigens for these receptors are not known. Sequencing was performed on CD4+ T cells from PBMCs, cultured in vitro. The receptors shown here come from a human donor in good health.

This clone has only one observation. CDR3 loop: CASSVRGERAGDTQYF. CDR3 bases: TGTGCCAGCAGCGTCAGGGGTGAGCGGGCCGGGGATACGCAGTATTTT. The genes are TRBV9 and TRBJ2-3; TRBD1 or TRBD2 may be the D gene (6 bases each). This CDR3 comprises 16 residues. Germline V lookup: CDR1 SGDLS, CDR2 YYNGEE. The V end was cut by 2 bases, the J end by 6 bases, with 19 bases between.

CDR3 loop: CASSLGQGQPQHF. The CDR3 nucleotides are TGTGCCAGCAGCTTAGGTCAAGGCCAGCCCCAGCATTTT. The J gene is TRBJ1-5, the V gene TRBV7-2; D unresolved. The germline CDR1 and CDR2 sequences are SGHTA and FQGNSA. V was cut by 1 base and J by 7 bases, with 8 bases left in between. This CDR3 contains 13 residues.

This chain joins TRBV5-1 and TRBJ1-2; tentative D call: TRBD1 (5 bases). This CDR3 has 12 amino acids. The V end was cut by 4 bases, the J end by 10 bases, with 14 bases between. Germline values: CDR1 SGHRS, CDR2 YFSETQ. Here the CDR3 DNA reads TGCGCCAGCAGCCTTCCAGGAGGGGCCTACACCTTC. It specifies CASSLPGGAYTF. Filled out from reference TRBV5-1 and TRBJ1-2, the complete variable domain reads KAGVTQTPRYLIKTRGQQVTLSCSPISGHRSVSWYQQTPGQGLQFLFEYFSETQRNKGNFPGRFSGRQFSNSRSEMNVSTLELGDSALYLCASSLPGGAYTFGSGTRLTVV.

This chain joins TRBV2 and TRBJ2-1, with D perhaps given as TRBD1 or TRBD2 (5 bases each). The CDR3 consists of 16 residues. Germline-derived CDR1 and CDR2 are SNHLY and FYNNEI. V lost 6 bases, J lost 8 bases, and 23 bases lay in between. CDR3 loop: CASSKGRDPALDEQFF. The CDR3 DNA reads as TGTGCCAGCAGCAAGGGACGGGACCCAGCTCTGGATGAGCAGTTCTTC.

CDR3 amino acids: CASSQAAGDYNEQFF. DNA of the CDR3: TGTGCCAGCAGCCAGGCGGCGGGAGACTACAATGAGCAGTTCTTC. The rearrangement uses TRBV9 and TRBJ2-1; 7 bases fit TRBD2. CDR1 is SGDLS, CDR2 YYNGEE, per germline. V lost 4 bases and J lost 3; bases outside the gene matches: 7. The CDR3 has 15 residues. The entire variable domain, with the rest obtained from reference TRBV9 and TRBJ2-1, is as follows: DSGVTQTPKHLITATGQRVTLRCSPRSGDLSVYWYQQSLDQGLQFLIQYYNGEERAKGNILERFSAQQFPDLHSELNLSSLELGDSALYFCASSQAAGDYNEQFFGPGTRLTVL.

Only a few counts were recorded for this clone. The chain carries TRBV7-8 and TRBJ2-5, with 7 bases identical to TRBD1. V lost 5 bases, J lost 0 bases, and 3 bases stayed unmatched. The CDR3 is made up of 14 amino acids. The germline V gene encodes CDR1 SGHVS and CDR2 FQNEAQ. This chain's CDR3 is CASSPRGYQETQYF. CDR3 bases: TGTGCCAGCAGCCCCAGGGGGTACCAAGAGACCCAGTACTTC.

This clone was picked up a small number of times. The rearrangement links TRBV7-9 to TRBJ1-4; perhaps TRBD1 as D (5 bases). Germline lookup yields CDR1 SEHNR and CDR2 FQNEAQ (reference sequence). The CDR3 covers 18 residues. V lost 1 base and J 3 bases, leaving 18 bases between the germline ends. CDR3 DNA sequence: TGTGCCAGCAGCTTAGTCCCCTTAGGGTTGGGGGCTAATGAAAAACTGTTTTTT. It codes for CASSLVPLGLGANEKLFF.

The chain joins TRBV25-1 to TRBJ1-3; D remains unclear. The germline CDR1 and CDR2 sequences are MGHDK and SYGVNS. The CDR3 runs 15 residues. Trimming shortened V by 2 bases and J by 0 bases, and 8 bases separated the two germline ends. The CDR3 DNA sequence: TGTGCCAGCAGTGAAGTAGTCTTCTCTGGAAACACCATATATTTT. It specifies CASSEVVFSGNTIYF.

The V and J genes are TRBV29-1 and TRBJ2-2, with D perhaps matching TRBD1 (5 bases). Trimming took 5 bases from V and 10 from J, leaving 17 bases between them. Germline lookup yields CDR1 SQVTM and CDR2 ANQGSEA. The CDR3 contains 13 residues. CDR3 sequence (DNA): TGCAGCGTTAGGGCAGGGTGGGTTGTGGAGCTGTTTTTT. Its protein is CSVRAGWVVELFF.

V and J are TRBV5-1 and TRBJ2-4, with D maybe TRBD2 (7 bases). Germline V CDR1 and CDR2: SGHRS, YFSETQ. This CDR3 has 14 residues. The V gene lost 2 bases and the J gene lost 9 bases, with 15 bases spanning the gap. CDR3 sequence: CASSFAGAEGIQYF. In DNA form, the CDR3 reads TGCGCCAGCAGCTTTGCGGGGGCTGAAGGCATTCAGTACTTC.

The chain carries TRBV11-2 and TRBJ2-2; 7 nucleotides match TRBD2. V lost 6 bases to trimming and J lost 1 base; unmatched junction nucleotides: 5. The germline V gene has CDR1 SGHAT and CDR2 FQNNGV. The CDR3 covers 15 residues. This chain's CDR3 is CASSGPSGNTGELFF. The CDR3 nucleotides read TGTGCCAGCAGTGGACCTAGCGGGAACACCGGGGAGCTGTTTTTT.

This chain links TRBV27 with TRBJ1-2; 7 bases agree with TRBD1. This CDR3 region has 13 residues. Germline V gene sequence: CDR1 MNHEY, CDR2 SMNVEV (reference sequence). The V gene end was trimmed by 6 bases and the J gene end by 8 bases; junction bases not matched to a gene: 9. The CDR3 DNA is TGTGCCAGCAGCCCTACAGGGGCGGGGGGCTACACCTTC. Translating it yields CASSPTGAGGYTF.

The rearrangement links TRBV6-5 to TRBJ2-7; 9 bases are a match to TRBD1. V lost 10 bases, J lost 5 bases, and 12 bases stayed unmatched. This CDR3 comprises 14 residues. Germline CDR1 and CDR2: MNHEY and SVGAGI. CDR3: CATSPGQGRDEQYF. In DNA form, the CDR3 reads TGTGCCACTTCCCCTGGACAGGGGAGGGACGAGCAGTACTTC.

CDR3 nucleotide sequence: TGTGCCAGCAGCTTACTACAGGGCCCCAATCAGCCCCAGCATTTT. This translates into CASSLLQGPNQPQHF. The V and J genes are TRBV7-8 and TRBJ1-5, with D possibly matching TRBD1 (6 bases). Between the trimmed V and J ends, which lost 2 bases and 3 bases, there was a span of 11 bases. The germline gives CDR1 SGHVS, CDR2 FQNEAQ. This CDR3 region has 15 residues.

The V call is TRBV28, the J call TRBJ1-4, with 7 bases identical to TRBD1. Trimming took 7 bases from V and 2 from J; bases not matched to a gene: 4. CDR1 is MDHEN and CDR2 is SYDVKM in the germline V gene. The CDR3 has 14 residues. The CDR3 DNA reads TGTGCCAGCACCCCGGGACAGACTAATGAAAAACTGTTTTTT. Protein: CASTPGQTNEKLFF.

The genes are TRBV19 and TRBJ1-1; 7 bases line up with TRBD1. The V gene end was trimmed by 2 bases and the J gene end by 4 bases; junction bases not matched to a gene: 7. This CDR3 region has 15 residues. The germline V gene encodes CDR1 LNHDA and CDR2 SQIVND (reference sequence). The CDR3 spells CASSIRRQGGTEAFF. CDR3 nucleotides: TGTGCCAGTAGTATAAGGCGACAGGGAGGCACTGAAGCTTTCTTT.